The present TCR beta chain was sequenced within a study of T cells in Graves' hyperthyroidism and ophthalmopathy. Broader study findings: Among clonotypes expanded in thyroid above 0.001, most were also found in blood. The model identified upcoming ophthalmopathy a median approximately six months ahead of onset.

Using RNA transcripts as the source, TCR beta CDR3 regions were amplified. The HTBI primer set was used in a first-round RT-PCR of the TCR CDR3. TCRdb reanalysed the multiplex PCR reads using MiXCR and keeps one entry per CDR3 protein. The table records roughly 600,000 distinct CDR3 sequences, roughly 15% of them present only once. CDR1 is KGHDR, CDR2 SFDVKD, per germline. CDR3 length: 16 amino acids. V lost 5 bases, J lost 4 bases, and 16 bases lay in between. A note on this clonotype: Its antigen is unidentified.

Uncontrolled infection, other autoimmune disease, pregnancy or lactation barred patients from enrollment. Each diagnosis was grounded in clinical symptoms, serum thyroxine and TRAb, thyroid ultrasound, and orbital computed tomography. This sequence originates from a woman aged 50 to 60 with Graves' ophthalmopathy. Sequences were obtained from blood. This chain connects TRBV24-1 to TRBJ2-2; D remains unclear. The CDR3 loop is CATSAGTRTVTGELFF. The CDR3, as DNA: TGTGCCACCAGTGCCGGAACAAGGACGGTCACCGGGGAGCTGTTTTTT.